The 12 T cell receptor beta chains below come from one sample, sequenced in a study of CD8+ T cells in alopecia areata. Following RNA extraction, reverse transcription yielded cDNA that acted as the sequencing template. TCRdb keeps only in-frame clones here, not all; method: immunoSEQ multiplex PCR. The sample includes approximately 210,000 clones, approximately 60% of them seen just once. Treatment specified: oral pan-JAK inhibitor, 5-10 mg twice daily. The source material was CD4+ T cells sorted from blood, sampled at week 4, from a patient treated with tofacitinib. The receptors come from a human donor with alopecia areata.

The chain has TRBV30 and TRBJ1-3; a possible D gene is TRBD1 (5 bases). Germline-derived CDR1 and CDR2 are GTSNPN and SVGIG (reference sequence). V lost 3 bases and J 0 bases, leaving 9 bases between the germline ends. CDR3 length equals 14 residues. As DNA, the CDR3 is TGTGCCTGGAGGACCGGGACCTCTGGAAACACCATATATTTT. It specifies CAWRTGTSGNTIYF. The whole variable domain, filled in from reference TRBV30 and TRBJ1-3, reads SQTIHQWPATLVQPVGSPLSLECTVEGTSNPNLYWYRQAAGRGLQLLFYSVGIGQISSEVPQNLSASRPQDRQFILSSKKLLLSDSGFYLCAWRTGTSGNTIYFGEGSWLTVV.

The chain links TRBV6-6 to TRBJ2-1; D not resolved. The CDR3 extends over 14 amino acids. The germline V gene has CDR1 MNHNY and CDR2 SVGAGI (reference sequence). V was shortened by 0 bases and J by 6 bases, with 9 bases between the two germline ends. CDR3 residues: CASSYSRPANEQFF. In DNA, the CDR3 is TGTGCCAGCAGTTACTCGAGGCCAGCCAATGAGCAGTTCTTC.

This chain uses TRBV6-1 with TRBJ2-1; 12 bases fit TRBD2. This CDR3 is 18 amino acids long. V dropped 4 bases and J dropped 4; count of bases not matched to a gene: 11. Germline V gives CDR1 MNHNS, CDR2 SASEGT. CDR3 DNA: TGTGCCAGCAGTGCCAGGGCTAGCGGGGGGGCCTTTTACAATGAGCAGTTCTTC. Translating gives CASSARASGGAFYNEQFF.

The chain uses TRBV5-1 and TRBJ1-5; D possibly corresponds to TRBD1 (6 bases). CDR1 and CDR2 (germline): SGHRS, YFSETQ. The CDR3 is 14 residues long. Trimming stripped 4 bases from V and 4 bases from J, with 12 bases between. This CDR3 is CASSPGVGNQPQHF. CDR3 sequence (DNA): TGCGCCAGCAGCCCAGGGGTTGGTAATCAGCCCCAGCATTTT.

The chain employs TRBV28 and TRBJ1-2, with TRBD1 matching 9 bases. Germline V gene data show CDR1 as MDHEN and CDR2 as SYDVKM. The CDR3 runs to 17 residues. V lost 2 bases, J lost 2 bases, and 9 bases stayed unmatched. The CDR3 reads CASSLGGQGIGNYGYTF. CDR3 DNA sequence: TGTGCCAGCAGTTTAGGGGGACAGGGTATCGGGAACTATGGCTACACCTTC.

V usage is TRBV5-6 and J usage is TRBJ1-5; TRBD1 matches at 9 bases. This CDR3 contains 14 residues. V lost 4 bases to trimming and J lost 5 bases; unmatched junction nucleotides: 4. Germline V gives CDR1 SGHDT, CDR2 YYEEEE. The CDR3 protein is CASSRTGVDQPQHF. In DNA, the CDR3 is TGTGCCAGCAGCCGGACAGGGGTCGATCAGCCCCAGCATTTT.

This chain links TRBV19 with TRBJ2-7; D possibly corresponds to TRBD1 (6 bases). With 9 bases removed from V and 3 bases from J, the gap between germline ends came to 15 bases. Germline V lookup: CDR1 LNHDA, CDR2 SQIVND (reference sequence). The CDR3 totals 13 residues. CDR3 sequence: CASKGHPDYEQYF. Here the CDR3 DNA reads TGTGCCAGCAAGGGACATCCCGACTACGAGCAGTACTTC.

The chain has TRBV29-1 and TRBJ2-5, with 7 bases identical to TRBD1. The CDR3 runs to 13 residues. The germline V gene encodes CDR1 SQVTM and CDR2 ANQGSEA. Germline trimming cut 8 bases from V and 2 bases from J; bases unmatched to any gene: 8. The CDR3 reads CSFYRDRQETQYF. The CDR3, as DNA: TGCAGCTTCTACCGGGACAGACAAGAGACCCAGTACTTC. The variable domain in full, with the rest retrieved from reference TRBV29-1 and TRBJ2-5, is SAVISQKPSRDICQRGTSLTIQCQVDSQVTMMFWYRQQPGQSLTLIATANQGSEATYESGFVIDKFPISRPNLTFSTLTVSNMSPEDSSIYLCSFYRDRQETQYFGPGTRLLVL.

The chain recombines TRBV25-1 with TRBJ1-6, with D tentatively TRBD1 (6 bases). Trimming removed 6 bases at V and 2 bases at J, with 11 bases between. The CDR3 runs 15 residues. Germline lookup yields CDR1 MGHDK and CDR2 SYGVNS. The CDR3 is CASSPQGPYNSPLHF. CDR3 nucleotide sequence: TGTGCCAGCAGCCCACAGGGACCCTATAATTCACCCCTCCACTTT.

CDR3 coding DNA: TGCAGCGTTCCGGCCGGCGTGAATGAAAAACTGTTTTTT. It yields the protein CSVPAGVNEKLFF. The V call is TRBV29-1, the J call TRBJ1-4; D is unclear. V lost 5 bases and J lost 5, with 12 bases in between. CDR1 is SQVTM and CDR2 is ANQGSEA in the germline V gene. The CDR3 has 13 amino acids.

This clone has more than one count but fewer than ten. The chain is built from TRBV18 and TRBJ2-1, with no clear D. Germline loops: CDR1 KGHSH, CDR2 LQKENI. This CDR3 comprises 11 residues. V gave up 2 bases and J gave up 8 bases, with 4 bases separating them. The CDR3 protein is CASSPDDEQFF. The CDR3 region has the DNA TGTGCCAGCTCACCAGACGATGAGCAGTTCTTC.

The CDR3 loop is CASSPLEDMRERDEQFF. In nucleotides, the CDR3 is TGCGCCAGCAGCCCTCTTGAGGACATGAGGGAGCGAGATGAGCAGTTCTTC. V gene TRBV5-1 combines with J gene TRBJ2-1; D might be TRBD1 or TRBD2, each matching 5 bases. With 4 bases removed from V and 8 bases from J, the gap between germline ends came to 25 bases. The CDR3 has 17 residues. CDR1 is SGHRS and CDR2 is YFSETQ in the germline V gene.